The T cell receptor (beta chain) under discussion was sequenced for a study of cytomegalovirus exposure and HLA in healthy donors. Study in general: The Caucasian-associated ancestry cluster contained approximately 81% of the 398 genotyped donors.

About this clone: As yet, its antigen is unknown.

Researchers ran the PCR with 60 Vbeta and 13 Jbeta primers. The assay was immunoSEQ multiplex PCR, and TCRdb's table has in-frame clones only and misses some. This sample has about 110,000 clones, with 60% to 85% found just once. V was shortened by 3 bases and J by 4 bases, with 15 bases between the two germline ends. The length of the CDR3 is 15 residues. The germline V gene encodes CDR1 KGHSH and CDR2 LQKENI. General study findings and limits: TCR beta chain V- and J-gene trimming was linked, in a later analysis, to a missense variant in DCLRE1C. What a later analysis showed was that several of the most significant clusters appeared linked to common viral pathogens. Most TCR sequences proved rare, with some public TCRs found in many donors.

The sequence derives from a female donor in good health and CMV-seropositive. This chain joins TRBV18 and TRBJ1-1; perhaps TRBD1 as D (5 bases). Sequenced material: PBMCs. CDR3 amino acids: CASSPGGTARTEAFF. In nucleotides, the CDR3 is TGTGCCAGCTCACCCGGGGGTACTGCACGCACTGAAGCTTTCTTT.